This T cell receptor (beta chain) originates from a study of cytomegalovirus exposure and HLA in healthy donors. V lost 4 bases, J lost 0 bases, and 8 bases stayed unmatched. The CDR3 runs 16 residues. The V gene's germline CDR1 is SGHVS and CDR2 FNYEAQ. Study-level points and caveats: The authors later linked a missense DCLRE1C variant to TCR beta V- and J-gene trimming.

Concerning this clone: The antigen is unknown.

Use of 60 Vbeta and 13 Jbeta primers characterized the PCR. The data were produced by immunoSEQ multiplex PCR, yet TCRdb's version contains in-frame clones alone and is incomplete. Here the sample spans approximately 91,000 clones, approximately 89% being singletons. The sample comprised PBMCs. The source of this sequence is a man aged 25 to 40 in good health and CMV-seropositive. The chain has TRBV7-6 and TRBJ2-7, with 8 bases matching TRBD1. The CDR3 DNA reads TGTGCCAGCAGCTCTTACCGGGACAGGAGCTCCTACGAGCAGTACTTC. Translation gives CASSSYRDRSSYEQYF.